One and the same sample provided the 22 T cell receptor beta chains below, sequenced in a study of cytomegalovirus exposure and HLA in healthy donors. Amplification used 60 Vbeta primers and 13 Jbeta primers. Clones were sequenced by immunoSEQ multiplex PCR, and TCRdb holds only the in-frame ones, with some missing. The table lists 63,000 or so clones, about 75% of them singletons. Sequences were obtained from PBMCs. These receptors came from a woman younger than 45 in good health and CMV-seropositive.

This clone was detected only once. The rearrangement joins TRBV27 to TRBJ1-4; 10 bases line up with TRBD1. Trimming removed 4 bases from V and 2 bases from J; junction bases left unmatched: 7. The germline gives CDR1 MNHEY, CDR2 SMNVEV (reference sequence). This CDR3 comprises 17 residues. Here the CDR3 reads CASSYRTGGITNEKLFF. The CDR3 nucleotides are TGTGCCAGCAGTTACCGGACAGGGGGGATTACTAATGAAAAACTGTTTTTT.

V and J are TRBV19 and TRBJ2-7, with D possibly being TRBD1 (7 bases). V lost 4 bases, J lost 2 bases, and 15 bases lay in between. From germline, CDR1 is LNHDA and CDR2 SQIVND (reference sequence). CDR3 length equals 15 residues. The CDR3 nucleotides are TGTGCCAGTAGTAGACAGGGACTTCCCACCTACGAGCAGTACTTC. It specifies CASSRQGLPTYEQYF.

This CDR3 reads CSVETGTGGNEQYF. The DNA of the CDR3 is TGCAGCGTTGAAACCGGGACAGGGGGCAACGAGCAGTACTTC. This chain joins TRBV29-1 and TRBJ2-7; TRBD1 matches 12 bases. With 2 bases clipped from V and 5 bases from J, the junction kept 4 bases outside the gene matches. Germline V gene data show CDR1 as SQVTM and CDR2 as ANQGSEA. The CDR3 is made up of 14 amino acids.

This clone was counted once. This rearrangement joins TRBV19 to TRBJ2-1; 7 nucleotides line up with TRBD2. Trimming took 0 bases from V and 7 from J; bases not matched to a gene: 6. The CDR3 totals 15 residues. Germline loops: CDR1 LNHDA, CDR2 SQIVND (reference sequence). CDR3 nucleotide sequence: TGTGCCAGTAGTATAGAGGGGGGAGGGGAGAATGAGCAGTTCTTC. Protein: CASSIEGGGENEQFF.

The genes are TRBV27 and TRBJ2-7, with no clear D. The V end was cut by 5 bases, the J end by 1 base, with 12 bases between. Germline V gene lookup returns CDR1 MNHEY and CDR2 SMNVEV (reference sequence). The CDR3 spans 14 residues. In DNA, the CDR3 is TGTGCCAGCAGTCCCCAGTTCCTGTCCTACGAGCAGTACTTC. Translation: CASSPQFLSYEQYF.

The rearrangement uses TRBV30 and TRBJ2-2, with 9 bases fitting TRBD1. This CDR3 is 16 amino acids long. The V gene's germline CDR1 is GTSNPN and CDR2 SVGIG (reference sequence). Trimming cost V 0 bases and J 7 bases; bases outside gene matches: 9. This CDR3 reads CAWSVPYRGRGGELFF. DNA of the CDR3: TGTGCCTGGAGTGTACCGTACAGGGGGCGGGGCGGGGAGCTGTTTTTT.

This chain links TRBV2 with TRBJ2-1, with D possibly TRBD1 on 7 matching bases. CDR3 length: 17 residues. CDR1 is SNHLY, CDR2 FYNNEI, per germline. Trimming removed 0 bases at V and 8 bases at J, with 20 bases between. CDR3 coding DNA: TGTGCCAGCAGTGAAGCGCTAAGACAGGGACTTTGGCATGAGCAGTTCTTC. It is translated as CASSEALRQGLWHEQFF. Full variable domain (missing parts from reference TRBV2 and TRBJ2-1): EPEVTQTPSHQVTQMGQEVILRCVPISNHLYFYWYRQILGQKVEFLVSFYNNEISEKSEIFDDQFSVERPDGSNFTLKIRSTKLEDSAMYFCASSEALRQGLWHEQFFGPGTRLTVL.

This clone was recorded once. Here the CDR3 reads CASSLFRLKNTEAFF. CDR3 nucleotide sequence: TGTGCCAGCAGTTTATTTCGACTTAAGAACACTGAAGCTTTCTTT. The chain recombines TRBV28 with TRBJ1-1; D unclear. This CDR3 region has 15 residues. Germline V gene lookup returns CDR1 MDHEN and CDR2 SYDVKM. Trimming took off 1 base at V and 1 base at J, with 10 bases between the two ends.

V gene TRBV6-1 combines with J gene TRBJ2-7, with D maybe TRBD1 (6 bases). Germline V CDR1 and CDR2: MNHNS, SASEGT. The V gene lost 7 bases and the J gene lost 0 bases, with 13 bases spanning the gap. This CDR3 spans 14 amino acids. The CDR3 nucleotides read TGTGCCAGCACCCACACAGGGAGCTCCTACGAGCAGTACTTC. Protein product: CASTHTGSSYEQYF.

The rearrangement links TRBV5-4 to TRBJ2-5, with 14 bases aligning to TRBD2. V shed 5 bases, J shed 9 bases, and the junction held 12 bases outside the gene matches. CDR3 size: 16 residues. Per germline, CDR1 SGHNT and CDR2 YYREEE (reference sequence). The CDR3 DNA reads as TGTGCCAGCAGTTACCTGACTAGCGGGAGGGGGGCGTCCCAGTACTTC. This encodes CASSYLTSGRGASQYF.

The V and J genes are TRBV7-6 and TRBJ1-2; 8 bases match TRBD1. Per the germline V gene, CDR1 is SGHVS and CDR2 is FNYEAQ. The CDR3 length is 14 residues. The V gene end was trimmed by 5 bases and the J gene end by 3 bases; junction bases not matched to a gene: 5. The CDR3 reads CASSPRTGHYGYTF. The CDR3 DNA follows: TGTGCCAGCAGCCCCAGGACAGGGCACTATGGCTACACCTTC.

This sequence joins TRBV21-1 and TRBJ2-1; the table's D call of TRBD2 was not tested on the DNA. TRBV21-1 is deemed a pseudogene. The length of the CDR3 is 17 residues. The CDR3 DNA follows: TGTGCCAGCAGCAAAGGTATAGCGGGATTTCTCTACAATGAGCAGTTCTTC. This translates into CASSKGIAGFLYNEQFF.

The CDR3 here is CASSPAQNNQPQHF. CDR3 DNA: TGTGCCAGCTCACCAGCACAGAACAATCAGCCCCAGCATTTT. The genes are TRBV18 and TRBJ1-5, with no clear D. The germline V and J ends were trimmed by 2 bases and 3 bases, with 8 bases remaining between them. Germline V gives CDR1 KGHSH, CDR2 LQKENI. CDR3 length: 14 residues.

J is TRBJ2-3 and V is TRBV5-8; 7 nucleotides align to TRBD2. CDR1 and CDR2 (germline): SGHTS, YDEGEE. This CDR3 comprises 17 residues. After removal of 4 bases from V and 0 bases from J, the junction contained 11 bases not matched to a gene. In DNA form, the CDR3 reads TGTGCCAGCAGCGGGATCCTAGCGGTAGCTAGCACAGATACGCAGTATTTT. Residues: CASSGILAVASTDTQYF.

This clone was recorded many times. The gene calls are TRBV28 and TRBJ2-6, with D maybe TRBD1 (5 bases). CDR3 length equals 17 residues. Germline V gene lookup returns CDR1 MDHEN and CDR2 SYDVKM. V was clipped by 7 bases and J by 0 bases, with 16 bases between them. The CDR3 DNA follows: TGTGCCAGCACCCCCCAAGGGGCGTTCTCTGGGGCCAACGTCCTGACTTTC. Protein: CASTPQGAFSGANVLTF.

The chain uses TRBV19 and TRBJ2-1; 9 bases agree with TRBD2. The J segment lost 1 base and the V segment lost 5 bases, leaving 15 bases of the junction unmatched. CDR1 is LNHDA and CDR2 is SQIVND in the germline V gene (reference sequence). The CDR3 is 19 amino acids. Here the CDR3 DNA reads TGTGCCAGTAGTCCTTCGGGACTAGCAACCTCATCTTCCTACAATGAGCAGTTCTTC. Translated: CASSPSGLATSSSYNEQFF.

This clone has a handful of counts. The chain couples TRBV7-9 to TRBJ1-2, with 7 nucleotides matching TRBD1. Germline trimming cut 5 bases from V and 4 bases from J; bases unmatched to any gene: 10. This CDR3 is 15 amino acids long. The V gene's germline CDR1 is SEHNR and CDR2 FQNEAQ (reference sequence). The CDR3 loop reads CASSPPAGTVYGYTF. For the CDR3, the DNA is TGTGCCAGCAGCCCACCAGCCGGGACAGTCTATGGCTACACCTTC.

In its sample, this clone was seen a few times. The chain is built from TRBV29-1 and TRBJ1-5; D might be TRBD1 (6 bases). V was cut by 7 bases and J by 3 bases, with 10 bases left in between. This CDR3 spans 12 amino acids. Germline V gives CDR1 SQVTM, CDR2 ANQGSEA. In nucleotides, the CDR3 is TGCAGCGCCTGGACAGTCAATCAGCCCCAGCATTTT. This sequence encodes CSAWTVNQPQHF.

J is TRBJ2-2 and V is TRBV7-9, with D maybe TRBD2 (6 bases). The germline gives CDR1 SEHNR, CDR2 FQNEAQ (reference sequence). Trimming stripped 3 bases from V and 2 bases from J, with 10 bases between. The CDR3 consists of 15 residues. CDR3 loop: CASSFTGLNTGELFF. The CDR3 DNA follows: TGTGCCAGCAGCTTTACTGGACTAAACACCGGGGAGCTGTTTTTT. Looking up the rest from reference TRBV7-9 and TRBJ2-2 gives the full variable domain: DTGVSQNPRHKITKRGQNVTFRCDPISEHNRLYWYRQTLGQGPEFLTYFQNEAQLEKSRLLSDRFSAERPKGSFSTLEIQRTEQGDSAMYLCASSFTGLNTGELFFGEGSRLTVL.

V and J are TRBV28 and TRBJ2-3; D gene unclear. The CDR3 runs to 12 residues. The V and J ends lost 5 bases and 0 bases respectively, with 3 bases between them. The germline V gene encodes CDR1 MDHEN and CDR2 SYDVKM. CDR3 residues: CASSRSTDTQYF. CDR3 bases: TGTGCCAGCAGTCGTAGCACAGATACGCAGTATTTT.

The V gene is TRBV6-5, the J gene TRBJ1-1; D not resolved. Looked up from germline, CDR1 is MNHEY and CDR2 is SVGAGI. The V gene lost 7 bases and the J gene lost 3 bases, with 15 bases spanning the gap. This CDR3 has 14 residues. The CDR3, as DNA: TGTGCCAGCACCCGAGTGGGAGGCGACACTGAAGCTTTCTTT. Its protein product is CASTRVGGDTEAFF.

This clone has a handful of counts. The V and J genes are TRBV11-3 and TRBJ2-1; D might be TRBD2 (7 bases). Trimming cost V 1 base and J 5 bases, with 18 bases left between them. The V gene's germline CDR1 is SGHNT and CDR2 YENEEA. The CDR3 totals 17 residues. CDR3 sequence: CASSLVVGGAGDNEQFF. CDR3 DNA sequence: TGTGCCAGCAGCTTAGTTGTGGGGGGGGCCGGGGACAATGAGCAGTTCTTC.